This T cell receptor beta chain derives from a study of neurological immune-mediated disorders. This clonotype was observed at least ten times. Per germline, CDR1 SGHAT and CDR2 FQNNGV. CDR3 size: 15 residues. Trimming pared 0 bases from V and 8 bases from J, leaving 16 bases between. TCRdb reprocessed the 5' RACE reads with MiXCR, giving one entry per CDR3 protein. The sample comprises some 30,000 distinct CDR3 sequences, about 15% of which are singletons, and 27% rests with the top ten. The rearrangement links TRBV11-2 to TRBJ1-2; D is undetermined. The sequence derives from a man in his 70s in good health. The source material was PBMCs. CDR3 loop: CASSLDPLLGYGYTF. CDR3 in DNA: TGTGCCAGCAGCTTAGACCCCCTTTTGGGCTACGGCTACACCTTC.